The rows below give T cell receptor beta chains drawn from one sample of a study of long-term antiretroviral therapy in people with HIV. The assay was immunoSEQ multiplex PCR, and TCRdb's table has in-frame clones only and misses some. The sample shows around 28,000 clones, more than 85% of them seen only once. The sample was unsorted PBMCs, taken 3.1 years after starting antiretroviral therapy. The receptors stem from a man aged 18 to 29 with HIV. Each CDR3 is given with its conserved first and last residue. D genes are given only for firm matches. Where a row states a size, it is once, few, many or the class of an expanded clone; other rows omit it.

clone size	V gene	D gene	J gene	CDR3 protein	CDR3 DNA
NA	TRBV9	NA	TRBJ2-7	CASSAVSRAGRGSEQYF	TGTGCCAGCAGCGCTGTTTCCCGCGCGGGCAGGGGAAGCGAGCAGTACTTC
NA	TRBV12-5	NA	TRBJ2-2	CASRGENTGELFF	TGTGCTAGTAGGGGGGAGAACACCGGGGAGCTGTTTTTT
NA	TRBV6-1	TRBD2	TRBJ2-1	CASSGPVAGGSYNEQFF	TGTGCCAGCAGTGGGCCTGTAGCGGGAGGTTCCTACAATGAGCAGTTCTTC
NA	TRBV25-1	NA	TRBJ1-2	CASSGGARGYTF	TGTGCCAGCAGTGGGGGCGCAAGGGGCTACACCTTC
NA	TRBV21-1	NA	TRBJ2-1	CASSTREGLDFHEQFF	TGTGCCAGCAGCACTCGGGAAGGACTAGATTTCCATGAGCAGTTCTTC
NA	TRBV6-1	TRBD2	TRBJ2-7	CASSEQASGSYEQYF	TGTGCCAGCAGCGAACAGGCTAGCGGGAGTTACGAGCAGTACTTC
NA	TRBV7-9	NA	TRBJ1-1	CASSGGTAFF	TGTGCCAGCAGCGGGGGGACGGCTTTCTTT
once	TRBV13	NA	TRBJ2-3	CAPKHGAVRTDTQYF	TGTGCCCCCAAGCACGGAGCGGTCCGCACAGATACGCAGTATTTT
NA	TRBV10-1	NA	TRBJ2-3	CASSESSLPGTDTQYF	TGCGCCAGCAGTGAGTCGAGTCTCCCCGGCACAGATACGCAGTATTTT
NA	TRBV19	NA	TRBJ1-5	CASSIQGDQPQHF	TGTGCCAGTAGTATACAGGGAGATCAGCCCCAGCATTTT
NA	TRBV30	NA	TRBJ1-2	CAWSPKEGTNYGYTF	TGTGCCTGGAGCCCCAAGGAGGGAACCAACTATGGCTACACCTTC
NA	TRBV11-2	TRBD1	TRBJ2-1	CASSYTGGGSNEQFF	TGTGCCAGCAGCTATACAGGGGGCGGGTCGAATGAGCAGTTCTTC
NA	TRBV30	NA	TRBJ2-7	CAWSGPGTLVGEQYF	TGTGCCTGGAGTGGACCCGGGACATTGGTGGGCGAGCAGTACTTC
NA	TRBV5-1	TRBD1	TRBJ1-5	CASSMEPQGYSNQPQHF	TGCGCCAGCAGCATGGAACCACAGGGGTATAGCAATCAGCCCCAGCATTTT
NA	TRBV10-2	TRBD2	TRBJ2-7	CASKGGRRSSYEQYF	TGCGCCAGCAAGGGCGGGAGGCGTAGCTCCTACGAGCAGTACTTC
NA	TRBV29-1	NA	TRBJ1-1	CSVETDSGNTEAFF	TGCAGCGTTGAAACCGATTCTGGGAACACTGAAGCTTTCTTT
NA	TRBV5-1	TRBD1	TRBJ1-1	CASSLVTGANTEAFF	TGCGCCAGCAGCTTGGTGACAGGGGCGAACACTGAAGCTTTCTTT
NA	TRBV7-9	NA	TRBJ1-4	CASSLRSDGGEKLFF	TGTGCCAGCAGCTTAAGGTCTGACGGGGGTGAAAAACTGTTTTTT
NA	TRBV5-4	NA	TRBJ2-7	CASSLASANEQYF	TGTGCCAGCAGCTTGGCCAGCGCGAACGAGCAGTACTTC
NA	TRBV5-4	TRBD1	TRBJ1-1	CASSITGGPEAFF	TGTGCCAGCAGCATAACAGGGGGCCCTGAAGCTTTCTTT
NA	TRBV5-4	NA	TRBJ2-7	CASSQSGVWGTTYEQYF	TGTGCCAGCAGCCAGAGTGGGGTGTGGGGTACCACCTACGAGCAGTACTTC
NA	TRBV10-2	NA	TRBJ2-7	CASSGRGTYEQYF	TGCGCCAGCAGTGGACGGGGTACCTACGAGCAGTACTTC
NA	TRBV12-5	NA	TRBJ1-1	CASGLGQTERAFF	TGTGCTAGTGGTTTGGGACAGACAGAACGAGCTTTCTTT
NA	TRBV7-2	NA	TRBJ1-5	CASSPDTQRGQPQHF	TGTGCCAGCAGCCCTGACACCCAGAGGGGTCAGCCCCAGCATTTT
NA	TRBV13	TRBD2	TRBJ2-1	CASSHSGSGGNEQFF	TGTGCCAGCAGCCATAGCGGGAGCGGGGGAAATGAGCAGTTCTTC
NA	TRBV30	TRBD2	TRBJ2-7	CAWSVTSGSFEQYF	TGTGCCTGGAGTGTAACTAGCGGGAGCTTCGAGCAGTACTTC
NA	TRBV30	TRBD2	TRBJ2-7	CAWRAGGPYEQYF	TGTGCCTGGAGGGCGGGAGGGCCTTACGAGCAGTACTTC
NA	TRBV21-1	NA	TRBJ1-5	CASSKWGTGGLGQPQHF	TGTGCCAGCAGCAAATGGGGGACAGGGGGCCTTGGTCAGCCCCAGCATTTT
once	TRBV10-3	NA	TRBJ1-1	CAAREQGGTEAFF	TGTGCCGCCCGAGAACAGGGTGGTACTGAAGCTTTCTTT
NA	TRBV29-1	TRBD2	TRBJ2-3	CSVYSGGSDTQYF	TGCAGCGTTTATAGCGGGGGGTCAGATACGCAGTATTTT
NA	TRBV7-9	TRBD2	TRBJ2-1	CASTGGVAGVNEQFF	TGTGCCAGCACCGGGGGCGTAGCGGGAGTCAATGAGCAGTTCTTC
once	TRBV4-3	TRBD1	TRBJ1-2	CASSQDRGHYGYTF	TGCGCCAGCAGCCAAGACAGGGGGCACTATGGCTACACCTTC
few	TRBV6-6	NA	TRBJ1-2	CASKTLSIYGYTF	TGTGCCAGCAAGACTTTGAGCATCTATGGCTACACCTTC
few	TRBV6-5	NA	TRBJ1-6	CASSYGWGNSPLHF	TGTGCCAGCAGTTACGGTTGGGGGAACTCACCCCTCCACTTT
NA	TRBV11-2	NA	TRBJ1-1	CASSPGWTEAFF	TGTGCCAGCAGCCCCGGGTGGACTGAAGCTTTCTTT
NA	TRBV7-2	NA	TRBJ2-5	CASSKRLGPQETQYF	TGTGCCAGCAGCAAACGGTTGGGGCCCCAAGAGACCCAGTACTTC
NA	TRBV29-1	NA	TRBJ2-1	CSVQWGGAYNEQFF	TGCAGCGTCCAGTGGGGTGGCGCCTACAATGAGCAGTTCTTC
NA	TRBV7-2	NA	TRBJ2-3	CASSLNPGIVGDTQYF	TGTGCCAGCAGCTTAAATCCAGGGATCGTAGGAGATACGCAGTATTTT
NA	TRBV6-6	NA	TRBJ2-2	CASSLANTGELFF	TGTGCCAGCAGTTTGGCGAACACCGGGGAGCTGTTTTTT
NA	TRBV10-3	NA	TRBJ1-1	CAISESIQTEAFF	TGTGCCATCAGTGAGTCGATACAGACTGAAGCTTTCTTT